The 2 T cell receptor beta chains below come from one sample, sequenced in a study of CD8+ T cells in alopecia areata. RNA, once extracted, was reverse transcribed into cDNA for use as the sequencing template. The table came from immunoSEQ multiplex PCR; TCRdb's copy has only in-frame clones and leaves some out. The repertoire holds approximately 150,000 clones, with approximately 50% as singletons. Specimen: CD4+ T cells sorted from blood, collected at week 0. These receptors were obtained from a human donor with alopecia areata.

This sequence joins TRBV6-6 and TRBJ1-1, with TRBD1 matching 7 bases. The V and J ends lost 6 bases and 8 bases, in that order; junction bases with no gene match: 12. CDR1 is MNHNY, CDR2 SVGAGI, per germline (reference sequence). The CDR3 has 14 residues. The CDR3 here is CASRKGTASAEAFF. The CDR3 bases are TGTGCCAGCAGAAAGGGGACAGCATCCGCAGAAGCTTTCTTT.

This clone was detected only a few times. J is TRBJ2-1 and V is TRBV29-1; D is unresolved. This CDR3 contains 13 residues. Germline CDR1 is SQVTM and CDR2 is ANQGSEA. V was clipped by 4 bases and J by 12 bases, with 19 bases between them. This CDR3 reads CSVGSRPTMRQFF. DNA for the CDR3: TGCAGCGTTGGGTCTAGGCCTACAATGAGGCAGTTCTTC.